Each of the 24 T cell receptor beta chains below was sequenced from the same sample in a study of identical twins. TCRdb re-called the 5' RACE reads through MiXCR, storing one row per CDR3 protein. This repertoire shows around 690,000 distinct CDR3 sequences, 21% found once; its top ten account for over 4%. The same specimen was also included in a second study, on T cells expressing NK-cell markers.

Sequencing input: PBMCs. These receptor sequences come from a woman aged 18-29 years in good health.

This rearrangement joins TRBV5-1 to TRBJ2-3; perhaps TRBD2 as D (6 bases). Germline assignment: CDR1 SGHRS and CDR2 YFSETQ. This CDR3 is 16 amino acids long. V was clipped by 0 bases and J by 2 bases, with 13 bases between them. The CDR3, as DNA: TGCGCCAGCAGCTTGGTGTCGGGAGATTACACAGATACGCAGTATTTT. Encoded protein: CASSLVSGDYTDTQYF. Full variable domain (remainder filled in from reference TRBV5-1 and TRBJ2-3): KAGVTQTPRYLIKTRGQQVTLSCSPISGHRSVSWYQQTPGQGLQFLFEYFSETQRNKGNFPGRFSGRQFSNSRSEMNVSTLELGDSALYLCASSLVSGDYTDTQYFGPGTRLTVL.

This clonotype was detected ten times or more. The CDR3 sequence: CATRIGSTDTQYF. DNA for the CDR3: TGTGCCACCCGAATAGGTAGCACAGATACGCAGTATTTT. This rearrangement joins TRBV15 to TRBJ2-3; D is unclear. Per the germline V gene, CDR1 is LNHNV and CDR2 is YYDKDF (reference sequence). The CDR3 sequence is 13 residues long. The V and J ends lost 8 bases and 0 bases respectively, with 9 bases between them.

This clonotype appeared a few times. J is TRBJ1-1 and V is TRBV5-1; no definite D call. V shed 2 bases and J shed 11 bases, with 19 bases lying between them. Germline loops: CDR1 SGHRS, CDR2 YFSETQ. The CDR3 loop spans 14 amino acids. The CDR3 DNA follows: TGCGCCAGCAGCTTATTGGGGAGGATAACCGGGGCTTTCTTT. Translating gives CASSLLGRITGAFF.

The V gene is TRBV20-1, the J gene TRBJ2-1; TRBD2 is a possible D gene (7 bases). The length of the CDR3 is 13 residues. In germline, CDR1 is DFQATT, CDR2 SNEGSKA (reference sequence). V lost 5 bases and J 7 bases, leaving 15 bases between the germline ends. CDR3 residues: CSAGRRGANEQFF. CDR3 DNA sequence: TGCAGTGCTGGTAGACGGGGGGCAAATGAGCAGTTCTTC.

The J gene is TRBJ1-1, the V gene TRBV29-1; D is ambiguous. This CDR3 contains 14 residues. Germline V gives CDR1 SQVTM, CDR2 ANQGSEA. Between the trimmed V and J ends, which lost 7 bases and 0 bases, there was a span of 15 bases. The CDR3 DNA follows: TGCAGCGGGGGAGTGGTTGGCATGAACACTGAAGCTTTCTTT. Translation gives CSGGVVGMNTEAFF.

This clonotype was detected only a few times. The chain has TRBV7-8 and TRBJ2-1, with 8 bases matching TRBD1. Germline V gene data show CDR1 as SGHVS and CDR2 as FQNEAQ. The CDR3 is made up of 15 amino acids. V lost 5 bases, J lost 10 bases, and 13 bases stayed unmatched. CDR3 sequence: CASSRGAAGGREQFF. CDR3 sequence (DNA): TGTGCCAGCAGCCGAGGCGCGGCAGGGGGCAGGGAGCAGTTCTTC.

The chain has TRBV7-9 and TRBJ2-7; 12 nucleotides agree with TRBD2. J gave up 0 bases and V 4 bases, and 4 bases lay outside the gene matches. The CDR3 extends over 16 amino acids. CDR1 and CDR2 (germline): SEHNR, FQNEAQ (reference sequence). This chain's CDR3 is CASSYLTSGGSYEQYF. CDR3 DNA sequence: TGTGCCAGCAGCTACCTGACTAGCGGGGGCTCCTACGAGCAGTACTTC.

This clonotype was observed a single time. The rearrangement links TRBV20-1 to TRBJ2-7; tentative D call: TRBD2 (7 bases). CDR3 size: 13 residues. CDR1 and CDR2 (germline): DFQATT, SNEGSKA (reference sequence). V was pared by 4 bases and J by 6 bases, with 16 bases between. In DNA, the CDR3 is TGCAGTGCTAAGTGGGGGGGGCGGAGCGAGCAGTACTTC. Protein sequence: CSAKWGGRSEQYF.

V and J are TRBV7-2 and TRBJ2-3; D gene uncertain. This CDR3 has 15 residues. Looked up from germline, CDR1 is SGHTA and CDR2 is FQGNSA. Trimming removed 0 bases at V and 3 bases at J, with 10 bases between. The CDR3 DNA sequence: TGTGCCAGCAGCTTAGCGAATGCACAAACAGATACGCAGTATTTT. It translates to CASSLANAQTDTQYF. The full variable domain, completed using reference TRBV7-2 and TRBJ2-3, is GAGVSQSPSNKVTEKGKDVELRCDPISGHTALYWYRQSLGQGLEFLIYFQGNSAPDKSGLPSDRFSAERTGGSVSTLTIQRTQQEDSAVYLCASSLANAQTDTQYFGPGTRLTVL.

This chain uses TRBV20-1 with TRBJ2-7; 7 bases align to TRBD2. Trimming cost V 5 bases and J 7 bases; bases outside gene matches: 14. CDR1 and CDR2 (germline): DFQATT, SNEGSKA (reference sequence). The CDR3 contains 14 residues. The CDR3 sequence is CSAARGSRGGEQYF. The CDR3 DNA is TGCAGTGCTGCTCGCGGGAGTAGGGGCGGGGAGCAGTACTTC.

This clonotype was counted only a few times. V gene TRBV7-9 combines with J gene TRBJ1-2; TRBD1 aligns across 7 bases. Germline values: CDR1 SEHNR, CDR2 FQNEAQ (reference sequence). This CDR3 contains 15 residues. V dropped 5 bases and J dropped 4; count of bases not matched to a gene: 10. The CDR3 nucleotides are TGTGCCAGCAGCCCCCGACAGGGACCAATCTATGGCTACACCTTC. Residues: CASSPRQGPIYGYTF.

Note on this clonotype: A clone one base away is much larger, so this may be a read error. The V and J genes are TRBV7-9 and TRBJ2-7, with 8 bases matching TRBD2. Germline-derived CDR1 and CDR2 are SEHNR and FQNEAQ (reference sequence). V shed 5 bases, J shed 5 bases, and the junction held 11 bases outside the gene matches. The CDR3 loop spans 15 amino acids. The CDR3 here is CASSLFEAGDNEQYF. The DNA for the CDR3 is TGTGCCAGCAGCCTCTTCGAAGCGGGAGACAACGAGCAGTACTTC.

This clonotype appeared a few times. This rearrangement joins TRBV7-8 to TRBJ1-6; TRBD1 matches 8 bases. V was clipped by 4 bases and J by 12 bases; unmatched bases: 2. Germline CDR1 and CDR2: SGHVS and FQNEAQ. The CDR3 is made up of 12 amino acids. CDR3 sequence (DNA): TGTGCCAGCAGCTCCGGACAGGGACCCCTCCACTTT. Its protein product is CASSSGQGPLHF.

The rearrangement links TRBV2 to TRBJ1-1; D is uncertain. V shed 2 bases and J shed 7 bases, with 11 bases lying between them. The CDR3 consists of 13 residues. Germline V gene lookup returns CDR1 SNHLY and CDR2 FYNNEI. CDR3 sequence (DNA): TGTGCCAGCAGTGAATCGGTGGGAGATGAAGCTTTCTTT. Encoded protein: CASSESVGDEAFF.

The chain carries TRBV27 and TRBJ2-6, with TRBD1 as a possible D gene (5 bases). Trimming shortened V by 6 bases and J by 1 base, and 22 bases separated the two germline ends. The germline V gene encodes CDR1 MNHEY and CDR2 SMNVEV (reference sequence). The CDR3 loop spans 19 amino acids. CDR3 loop: CASSTNQNSRGSGANVLTF. CDR3 nucleotide sequence: TGTGCCAGCAGCACAAACCAAAACAGTAGGGGATCTGGGGCCAACGTCCTGACTTTC.

This chain connects TRBV12-3 or TRBV12-4 to TRBJ2-7; perhaps TRBD2 as D (5 bases). Trimming took off 3 bases at V and 1 base at J, with 13 bases between the two ends. The CDR3 loop spans 15 amino acids. This CDR3 reads CASSFMRTLSYEQYF. The CDR3, as DNA: TGTGCCAGCAGTTTCATGAGGACTTTATCCTACGAGCAGTACTTC.

This clonotype has a handful of counts. The V gene is TRBV5-1, the J gene TRBJ1-2; unclear D gene. The CDR3 loop spans 14 amino acids. Germline loops: CDR1 SGHRS, CDR2 YFSETQ. The V gene lost 1 base and the J gene lost 7 bases, with 14 bases spanning the gap. Written as DNA, the CDR3 is TGCGCCAGCAGCTTGCTTACCGGCGAGGGTGGCTACACCTTC. Protein: CASSLLTGEGGYTF.

The chain uses TRBV3-1 and TRBJ2-7, with TRBD2 matching 12 bases. CDR1 is LGHDT and CDR2 is YNNKEL in the germline V gene (reference sequence). This CDR3 is built from 17 residues. The ends lost 4 bases at V and 0 bases at J; junction bases unmatched: 7. CDR3 protein: CASSLVPGLAGSYEQYF. CDR3 DNA sequence: TGTGCCAGCAGCCTAGTCCCGGGACTAGCGGGCTCCTACGAGCAGTACTTC.

This clonotype has only a few counts. The gene calls are TRBV18 and TRBJ1-1; maybe TRBD1 (6 bases). Trimming took 5 bases from V and 5 from J, leaving 15 bases between them. Germline V gives CDR1 KGHSH, CDR2 LQKENI. The CDR3 contains 14 residues. CDR3: CASSRDYRATEAFF. DNA for the CDR3: TGTGCCAGCTCAAGGGACTACAGGGCAACTGAAGCTTTCTTT.

The rearrangement joins TRBV7-2 to TRBJ2-5; D perhaps matches TRBD2 (5 bases). CDR1 and CDR2 from the germline V gene are SGHTA and FQGNSA. CDR3 size: 14 residues. V was trimmed by 4 bases and J by 5 bases, leaving 14 bases between them. CDR3 bases: TGTGCCAGCAGCTCCGAGTCGGGGTATGAGACCCAGTACTTC. Its translation is CASSSESGYETQYF.

V is TRBV20-1 and J is TRBJ2-3, with 8 bases aligning to TRBD1. With V trimmed by 1 base and J by 9 bases, 6 bases remained unmatched. Germline lookup yields CDR1 DFQATT and CDR2 SNEGSKA (reference sequence). The CDR3 loop spans 13 amino acids. CDR3 protein: CSARGTGSQTQYF. DNA for the CDR3: TGCAGTGCTAGAGGGACAGGGTCCCAAACGCAGTATTTT.

The V and J genes are TRBV3-1 and TRBJ2-7; 7 positions match TRBD1. The CDR3 loop spans 14 amino acids. The germline gives CDR1 LGHDT, CDR2 YNNKEL (reference sequence). The trim removed 4 bases at V and 5 bases at J, leaving 8 bases unmatched. Here the CDR3 reads CASSPRQGTHEQYF. For the CDR3, the DNA is TGTGCCAGCAGCCCCCGACAGGGCACGCACGAGCAGTACTTC.

As for this clonotype: One end of the junction is discordant with germline, which a read error may explain. V gene TRBV7-7 combines with J gene TRBJ2-5; TRBD2 matches 8 bases. CDR1 is SSHAT, CDR2 FNYEAQ, per germline (reference sequence). The CDR3 is 14 residues long. This CDR3 reads CASSRGGARETQYF. In DNA, the CDR3 is TGTGCTAGCAGCCGGGGGGGGGCGCGGGAGACCCAGTACTTC.

In its sample, this clonotype was seen a few times. DNA for the CDR3: TGTGCCAGCAGCGTAGTACCAGGGACAGGTATGAACACTGAAGCTTTCTTT. Translating it yields CASSVVPGTGMNTEAFF. V gene TRBV9 combines with J gene TRBJ1-1, with 8 bases identical to TRBD1. V was clipped by 0 bases and J by 0 bases; unmatched bases: 7. CDR1 is SGDLS and CDR2 is YYNGEE in the germline V gene. The CDR3 consists of 17 residues.